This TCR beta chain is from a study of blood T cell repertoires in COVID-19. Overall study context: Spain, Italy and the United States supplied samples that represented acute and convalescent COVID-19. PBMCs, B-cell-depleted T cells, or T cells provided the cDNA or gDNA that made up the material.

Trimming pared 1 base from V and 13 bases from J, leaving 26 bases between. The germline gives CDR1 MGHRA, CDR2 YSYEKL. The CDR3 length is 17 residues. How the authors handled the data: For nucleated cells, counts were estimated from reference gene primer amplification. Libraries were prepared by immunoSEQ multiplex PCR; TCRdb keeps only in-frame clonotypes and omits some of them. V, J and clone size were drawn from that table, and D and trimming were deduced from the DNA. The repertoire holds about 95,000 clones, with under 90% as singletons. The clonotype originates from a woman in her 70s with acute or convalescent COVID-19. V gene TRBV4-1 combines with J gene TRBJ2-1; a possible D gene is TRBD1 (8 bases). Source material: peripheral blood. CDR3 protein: CASSQGEGRGLLETQFF. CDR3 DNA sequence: TGCGCCAGCAGCCAAGGGGAGGGCAGGGGGCTACTCGAAACTCAGTTCTTC.